One TCR beta chain is described in this entry. Its target is unknown. The entry originates in a study of T cell responses to AZD1222 COVID-19 vaccine. Whole-study findings and limits: Donors were largely white British and mainly female; clonal diversity was possibly underestimated. The study identified only 6 or 7 AZD1222 recipients as seropositive at baseline. The CD4 TCRs associated with vaccination extended across spike and predominated at 160-218 and 743-854. Among spike-specific TCRs, nearly half reportedly target unmutated variant regions.

The table came from immunoSEQ multiplex PCR; TCRdb's copy has only in-frame clones and leaves some out. In the table there are about 180,000 clones, about 90% of which are singletons. V lost 2 bases and J lost 5; bases outside the gene matches: 7. The CDR3 totals 15 residues. Germline V gene lookup returns CDR1 MDHEN and CDR2 SYDVKM. The TCR was taken from an adult who received the MenACWY meningococcal vaccine as a control. Material: peripheral blood, obtained 28 days after the second dose of the MenACWY control vaccine. The rearrangement uses TRBV28 and TRBJ2-3; 7 nucleotides agree with TRBD2. The chain's CDR3 is CASSLAGAGVDTQYF. CDR3 DNA sequence: TGTGCCAGCAGTTTAGCGGGAGCTGGGGTAGATACGCAGTATTTT.